The entry below gives a single T cell receptor (beta chain) sequence along with its context. These data originate in a study of control samples from healthy donors and cancer patients. TCRdb's table, derived via immunoSEQ multiplex PCR, lists solely in-frame clones and lacks some. The sample shows 120,000 or so clones, just under 90% of them seen only once. The germline CDR1 and CDR2 sequences are DFQATT and SNEGSKA (reference sequence). This CDR3 region has 13 residues. V lost 3 bases to trimming and J lost 9 bases, with 12 bases between them. The TCR was taken from a man between 25 and 39 years old in good health. J is TRBJ1-6 and V is TRBV20-1, with D possibly matching TRBD1 (6 bases). The sequenced sample was blood. The CDR3 DNA sequence: TGCAGTGCTAGTATACAGGGAAGTTCACCCCTCCACTTT. Translation gives CSASIQGSSPLHF.